This is a list of T cell receptor beta chains from one sample in a study of cytomegalovirus exposure and HLA in healthy donors. The data were produced by immunoSEQ multiplex PCR, yet TCRdb's version contains in-frame clones alone and is incomplete. The sample carries some 180,000 clones, 75% to 85% recorded once. The sample taken for sequencing was PBMCs. Receptor source: a man aged 18 to 29 in good health and CMV-seronegative. Both conserved end residues are part of each CDR3. Fields, in order: clone size, J gene, D gene, V gene, CDR3 protein, CDR3 DNA. The D gene is left open where the match is weak. Expanded clones get a size class; other rows say once, few or many, or leave the size out.

abundance: .
j_gene: TRBJ2-1
d_gene: TRBD2
v_gene: TRBV14
CDR3aa: CASSQAGTSGAGQFF
CDR3nt: TGTGCCAGCAGCCAAGCTGGGACTAGCGGGGCGGGGCAGTTCTTC

abundance: .
j_gene: TRBJ2-4
d_gene: TRBD1
v_gene: TRBV7-9
CDR3aa: CASSRGQAFPQYF
CDR3nt: TGTGCCAGCAGCAGAGGACAGGCCTTTCCTCAGTACTTC

abundance: .
j_gene: TRBJ2-5
d_gene: .
v_gene: TRBV2
CDR3aa: CASSEDSRETQYF
CDR3nt: TGTGCCAGCAGTGAGGACAGTAGGGAGACCCAGTACTTC

abundance: .
j_gene: TRBJ1-1
d_gene: TRBD1
v_gene: TRBV30
CDR3aa: CAWSVRGDRGAFF
CDR3nt: TGTGCCTGGAGTGTACGCGGGGACAGGGGAGCTTTCTTT

abundance: .
j_gene: TRBJ1-2
d_gene: .
v_gene: TRBV28
CDR3aa: CATGVGGYGYTF
CDR3nt: TGTGCCACCGGCGTGGGGGGCTATGGCTACACCTTC

abundance: .
j_gene: TRBJ2-3
d_gene: TRBD2
v_gene: TRBV10-3
CDR3aa: CAISGTSGGVADTQYF
CDR3nt: TGTGCCATCAGTGGGACTAGCGGGGGGGTGGCAGATACGCAGTATTTT

abundance: .
j_gene: TRBJ1-1
d_gene: .
v_gene: TRBV5-1
CDR3aa: CASSLLAASNTEAFF
CDR3nt: TGCGCCAGCAGCTTGTTGGCGGCCTCGAACACTGAAGCTTTCTTT

abundance: few
j_gene: TRBJ2-3
d_gene: TRBD2
v_gene: TRBV7-2
CDR3aa: CASSQAGRVTDTQYF
CDR3nt: TGTGCCAGCAGCCAAGCGGGAAGGGTCACAGATACGCAGTATTTT

abundance: .
j_gene: TRBJ2-2
d_gene: TRBD2
v_gene: TRBV27
CDR3aa: CASSRGGSTGELFF
CDR3nt: TGTGCCAGCAGCCGCGGGGGAAGCACCGGGGAGCTGTTTTTT

abundance: .
j_gene: TRBJ2-3
d_gene: .
v_gene: TRBV29-1
CDR3aa: CSSGGAGGTDTQYF
CDR3nt: TGCAGCTCGGGGGGGGCAGGGGGTACAGATACGCAGTATTTT

abundance: .
j_gene: TRBJ1-3
d_gene: TRBD1
v_gene: TRBV28
CDR3aa: CASSQRWDRVSGNTIYF
CDR3nt: TGTGCCAGCAGCCAACGGTGGGACAGGGTATCTGGAAACACCATATATTTT

abundance: .
j_gene: TRBJ1-3
d_gene: .
v_gene: TRBV7-8
CDR3aa: CASSPSVFSGNTIYF
CDR3nt: TGTGCCAGCAGCCCGAGCGTTTTCTCTGGAAACACCATATATTTT

abundance: .
j_gene: TRBJ1-5
d_gene: TRBD1
v_gene: TRBV19
CDR3aa: CASGRIGTGSFGWGNQPQHF
CDR3nt: TGTGCCAGTGGGAGAATCGGGACAGGGAGCTTTGGATGGGGCAATCAGCCCCAGCATTTT

abundance: .
j_gene: TRBJ2-2
d_gene: .
v_gene: TRBV19
CDR3aa: CASSIGGAGGELFF
CDR3nt: TGTGCCAGTAGTATAGGTGGGGCCGGCGGGGAGCTGTTTTTT

abundance: .
j_gene: TRBJ2-7
d_gene: .
v_gene: TRBV21-1
CDR3aa: CASSKDETEQYF
CDR3nt: TGTGCCAGCAGCAAAGATGAAACAGAGCAGTACTTC

abundance: .
j_gene: TRBJ2-7
d_gene: .
v_gene: TRBV7-2
CDR3aa: CASSLGRLYEQYF
CDR3nt: TGTGCCAGCAGCTTAGGGAGGTTGTACGAGCAGTACTTC